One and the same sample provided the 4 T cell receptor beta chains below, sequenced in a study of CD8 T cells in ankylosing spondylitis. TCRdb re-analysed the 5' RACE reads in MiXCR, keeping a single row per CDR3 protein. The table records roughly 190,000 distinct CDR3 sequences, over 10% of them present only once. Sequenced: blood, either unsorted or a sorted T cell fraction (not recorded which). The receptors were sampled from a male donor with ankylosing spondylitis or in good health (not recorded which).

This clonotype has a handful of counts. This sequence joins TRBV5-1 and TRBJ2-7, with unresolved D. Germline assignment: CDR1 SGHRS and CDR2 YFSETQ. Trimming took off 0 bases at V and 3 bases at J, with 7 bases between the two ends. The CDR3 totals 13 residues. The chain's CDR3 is CASSLAEVYEQYF. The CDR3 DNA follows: TGCGCCAGCAGCTTGGCTGAAGTCTACGAGCAGTACTTC.

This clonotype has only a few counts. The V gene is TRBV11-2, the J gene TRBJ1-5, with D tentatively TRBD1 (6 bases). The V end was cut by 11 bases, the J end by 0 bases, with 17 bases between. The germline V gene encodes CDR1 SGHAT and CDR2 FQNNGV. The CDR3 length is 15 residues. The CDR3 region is CAGPTGLYSNQPQHF. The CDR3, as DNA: TGTGCCGGCCCAACAGGGCTTTATAGCAATCAGCCCCAGCATTTT. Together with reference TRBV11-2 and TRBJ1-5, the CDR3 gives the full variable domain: EAGVAQSPRYKIIEKRQSVAFWCNPISGHATLYWYQQILGQGPKLLIQFQNNGVVDDSQLPKDRFSAERLKGVDSTLKIQPAKLEDSAVYLCAGPTGLYSNQPQHFGDGTRLSIL.

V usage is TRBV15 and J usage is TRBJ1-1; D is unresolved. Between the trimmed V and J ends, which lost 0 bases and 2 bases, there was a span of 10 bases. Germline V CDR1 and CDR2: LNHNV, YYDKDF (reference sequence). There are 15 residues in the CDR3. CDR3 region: CATSRDQWVNTEAFF. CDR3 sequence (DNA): TGTGCCACCAGCAGAGATCAATGGGTTAACACTGAAGCTTTCTTT.

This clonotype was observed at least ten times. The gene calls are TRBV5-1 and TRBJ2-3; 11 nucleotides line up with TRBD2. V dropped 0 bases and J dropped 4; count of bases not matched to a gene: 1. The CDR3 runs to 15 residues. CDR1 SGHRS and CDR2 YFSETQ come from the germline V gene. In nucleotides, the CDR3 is TGCGCCAGCAGCTTGGAACTAGCGGGAGCAGATACGCAGTATTTT. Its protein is CASSLELAGADTQYF. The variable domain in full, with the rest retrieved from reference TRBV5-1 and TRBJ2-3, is KAGVTQTPRYLIKTRGQQVTLSCSPISGHRSVSWYQQTPGQGLQFLFEYFSETQRNKGNFPGRFSGRQFSNSRSEMNVSTLELGDSALYLCASSLELAGADTQYFGPGTRLTVL.